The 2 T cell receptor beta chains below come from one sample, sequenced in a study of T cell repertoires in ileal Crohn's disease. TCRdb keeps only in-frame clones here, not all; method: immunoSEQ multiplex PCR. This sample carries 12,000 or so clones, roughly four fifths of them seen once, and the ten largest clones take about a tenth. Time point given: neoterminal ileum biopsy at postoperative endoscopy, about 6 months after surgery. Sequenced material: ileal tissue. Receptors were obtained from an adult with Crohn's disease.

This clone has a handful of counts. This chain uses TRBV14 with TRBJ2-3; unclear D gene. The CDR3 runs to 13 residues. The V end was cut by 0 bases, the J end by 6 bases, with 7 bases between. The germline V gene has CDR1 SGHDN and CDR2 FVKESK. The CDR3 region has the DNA TGTGCCAGCAGCCAAGATGGCAGTGATACGCAGTATTTT. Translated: CASSQDGSDTQYF.

DNA for the CDR3: TGTGCCAGCAGTGGCCGAAGCGGGAGTAGGTACAATGAGCAGTTCTTC. This translates into CASSGRSGSRYNEQFF. The chain joins TRBV6-4 to TRBJ2-1; 8 bases line up with TRBD2. The germline CDR1 and CDR2 sequences are MRHNA and SNTAGT. After removal of 4 bases from V and 4 bases from J, the junction contained 9 bases not matched to a gene. The CDR3 totals 16 residues.